Presented here are 21 T cell receptor beta chains from one specimen sequenced in a study of blood T cell repertoires in COVID-19 (dated by TCRdb to 2018 to 2020). The protocol used for the library was the immunoSEQ multiplex PCR assay. The immuneACCESS repertoire file appears here via TCRdb, limited to in-frame rearrangements. These files lack a portion of the clones; in checked studies, under half of the deficit traces to unresolved V genes, and the cause of the others is not known. The sample records approximately 340,000 clones, approximately 91% of which are singletons. The ten largest clones capture more than 0.85% of the sample. Sequenced input: PBMCs or T cells enriched from blood (not recorded which). The receptors originated from a woman in her thirties or forties who had been exposed to COVID-19.

V is TRBV4-1 and J is TRBJ2-5, with TRBD2 identical over 11 bases. Germline values: CDR1 MGHRA, CDR2 YSYEKL. This CDR3 has 18 residues. V dropped 1 base and J dropped 1; count of bases not matched to a gene: 8. The CDR3 protein is CASSQARGTSGAQETQYF. CDR3 in DNA: TGCGCCAGCAGCCAAGCGCGCGGGACTAGCGGAGCCCAAGAGACCCAGTACTTC.

This clone was seen a single time. The chain has TRBV10-1 and TRBJ2-6; possible D gene TRBD1, 5 bases. CDR3 length equals 15 residues. The germline gives CDR1 WNHNN, CDR2 SYGVQD (reference sequence). Trimming took off 4 bases at V and 1 base at J, with 8 bases between the two ends. In nucleotides, the CDR3 is TGCGCCAGCAGTGGGGCAGGGTCTGGGGCCAACGTCCTGACTTTC. It is translated as CASSGAGSGANVLTF.

V is TRBV29-1 and J is TRBJ2-1; TRBD2 matches at 11 bases. The junction had 8 bases not matched to a gene; V was cut back by 4 bases and J by 9 bases. CDR1 and CDR2 from the germline V gene are SQVTM and ANQGSEA. CDR3 length: 14 residues. CDR3 amino acids: CSVGILAGVVEQFF. The CDR3 nucleotides read TGCAGCGTTGGCATACTAGCGGGAGTCGTTGAGCAGTTCTTC.

This clone occurred a few times. The gene calls are TRBV12-3 or TRBV12-4 and TRBJ1-1; 7 nucleotides line up with TRBD1. Trimming cost V 6 bases and J 8 bases; bases outside gene matches: 9. This CDR3 contains 13 residues. The CDR3 is CASRKQGRAEAFF. In DNA form, the CDR3 reads TGTGCCAGCAGAAAACAGGGGCGGGCGGAAGCTTTCTTT.

The V gene is TRBV5-1, the J gene TRBJ1-5; tentatively, D is TRBD1 (6 bases). The CDR3 consists of 15 residues. V lost 0 bases and J lost 2, with 9 bases in between. The germline gives CDR1 SGHRS, CDR2 YFSETQ. CDR3 DNA: TGCGCCAGCAGCTTGGAGGGGGATCGCAATCAGCCCCAGCATTTT. Translated: CASSLEGDRNQPQHF.

The chain uses TRBV25-1 and TRBJ1-1, with D hard to call. V lost 4 bases to trimming and J lost 2 bases, with 11 bases between them. CDR3 size: 14 residues. Germline CDR1 MGHDK, CDR2 SYGVNS. As DNA, the CDR3 is TGTGCCAGCAGTGGGCCTGGAGGAAACACTGAAGCTTTCTTT. Residues: CASSGPGGNTEAFF. The entire variable domain, with the rest obtained from reference TRBV25-1 and TRBJ1-1, is as follows: EADIYQTPRYLVIGTGKKITLECSQTMGHDKMYWYQQDPGMELHLIHYSYGVNSTEKGDLSSESTVSRIRTEHFPLTLESARPSHTSQYLCASSGPGGNTEAFFGQGTRLTVV.

The rearrangement uses TRBV19 and TRBJ1-3; D gene ambiguous. The V end was cut by 5 bases, the J end by 0 bases, with 5 bases between. The germline gives CDR1 LNHDA, CDR2 SQIVND (reference sequence). This CDR3 contains 13 residues. CDR3 DNA sequence: TGTGCCAGTAGTTCTCGCTCTGGAAACACCATATATTTT. Protein sequence: CASSSRSGNTIYF.

The chain joins TRBV7-9 to TRBJ2-5; D perhaps matches TRBD2 (5 bases). The CDR3 contains 13 residues. The ends were cut back, 4 bases at V and 4 bases at J, with 10 bases in the middle. Germline assignment: CDR1 SEHNR and CDR2 FQNEAQ (reference sequence). The CDR3 loop reads CASSWAGGETQYF. CDR3 bases: TGTGCCAGCAGCTGGGCGGGTGGAGAGACCCAGTACTTC.

The chain recombines TRBV5-1 with TRBJ2-7, with D possibly being TRBD1 (5 bases). Trimming pared 1 base from V and 4 bases from J, leaving 12 bases between. The CDR3 covers 14 residues. The germline V gene has CDR1 SGHRS and CDR2 YFSETQ. Here the CDR3 reads CASSLLDTGYEQYF. Written as DNA, the CDR3 is TGCGCCAGCAGCTTGTTGGACACAGGATACGAGCAGTACTTC.

The gene calls are TRBV19 and TRBJ2-3; tentative D call: TRBD1 (5 bases). The CDR3 runs to 18 residues. The germline V and J ends were trimmed by 4 bases and 2 bases, with 22 bases remaining between them. Germline CDR1 reads LNHDA; CDR2 reads SQIVND (reference sequence). For the CDR3, the DNA is TGTGCCAGTAGTACCCCTCCTCGTGGGGCTTTATTCACAGATACGCAGTATTTT. This gives the protein CASSTPPRGALFTDTQYF.

This chain connects TRBV2 to TRBJ2-7; D gene ambiguous. Germline CDR1 and CDR2: SNHLY and FYNNEI. V lost 5 bases and J lost 4, with 12 bases in between. CDR3 length equals 13 residues. CDR3 protein: CASSFNLLYEQYF. CDR3 coding DNA: TGTGCCAGCAGTTTCAACCTACTATACGAGCAGTACTTC.

The rearrangement joins TRBV19 to TRBJ1-4; no clear D. Germline CDR1 is LNHDA and CDR2 is SQIVND (reference sequence). The ends were cut back, 7 bases at V and 0 bases at J, with 12 bases in the middle. The CDR3 totals 15 residues. The CDR3 loop reads CASKESPATNEKLFF. The CDR3 DNA is TGTGCCAGTAAAGAGAGTCCTGCAACTAATGAAAAACTGTTTTTT.

This chain links TRBV11-3 with TRBJ2-7; D unclear. Per germline, CDR1 SGHNT and CDR2 YENEEA. The CDR3 loop spans 13 amino acids. The V and J ends lost 4 bases and 4 bases respectively, with 11 bases between them. The CDR3 loop is CASSYSSGYEQYF. The CDR3, as DNA: TGTGCCAGCAGCTACTCCTCGGGTTACGAGCAGTACTTC.

The V call is TRBV7-3, the J call TRBJ2-2, with no clear D. The germline V gene has CDR1 SGHTA and CDR2 FQGTGA. The length of the CDR3 is 16 residues. V was shortened by 5 bases and J by 0 bases, with 13 bases between the two germline ends. The CDR3 region is CASSPSLSTNTGELFF. CDR3 nucleotides: TGTGCCAGCAGCCCCTCGTTGAGCACGAACACCGGGGAGCTGTTTTTT.

This rearrangement joins TRBV5-4 to TRBJ1-2; D not resolved. The germline V gene encodes CDR1 SGHNT and CDR2 YYREEE (reference sequence). The CDR3 is 12 amino acids. Between the trimmed V and J ends, which lost 1 base and 7 bases, there was a span of 8 bases. The CDR3 DNA is TGTGCCAGCAGCTTGTCCGGGGTTGGCTACACCTTC. Protein product: CASSLSGVGYTF.

The chain carries TRBV5-4 and TRBJ1-4; 7 bases line up with TRBD1. CDR3 length: 16 residues. The germline gives CDR1 SGHNT, CDR2 YYREEE (reference sequence). Unmatched junction bases numbered 8, after V lost 2 bases and J lost 4 bases. CDR3 in amino acids: CASSFKTGQFNEKLFF. In nucleotides, the CDR3 is TGTGCCAGCAGCTTTAAAACGGGACAGTTTAATGAAAAACTGTTTTTT.

This chain links TRBV4-3 with TRBJ2-1, with TRBD2 matching 9 bases. The CDR3 sequence is 18 residues long. Unmatched junction bases numbered 14, after V lost 4 bases and J lost 4 bases. CDR1 and CDR2 (germline): LGHNA, YSLEER. This CDR3 reads CASSRRGVGAGGYNEQFF. CDR3 coding DNA: TGCGCCAGCAGCCGTAGGGGCGTTGGAGCGGGAGGTTACAATGAGCAGTTCTTC.

This rearrangement joins TRBV11-2 to TRBJ2-7; 9 nucleotides match TRBD1. Germline values: CDR1 SGHAT, CDR2 FQNNGV. CDR3 size: 17 residues. V was pared by 4 bases and J by 6 bases, with 16 bases of the junction left unmatched. In nucleotides, the CDR3 is TGTGCCAGCAGCTCGGGACAGGGACCTCCTGTTTCTCGCGAGCAGTACTTC. Its protein is CASSSGQGPPVSREQYF.

This clone was seen more than once but under ten times. The chain carries TRBV3-1 (or the pseudogene TRBV3-2) and TRBJ2-7; 12 bases align to TRBD2. The CDR3 is made up of 16 amino acids. Germline CDR1 is LGHDT and CDR2 is YNNKEL (reference sequence). Trimming at V came to 1 base and at J to 4 bases, leaving 5 bases not matched to a gene. The CDR3 nucleotides are TGTGCCAGCAGCCAAGCCCTAGCGGGGGGGCCATACGAGCAGTACTTC. This encodes CASSQALAGGPYEQYF.

The chain has TRBV10-3 and TRBJ2-5; 8 nucleotides align to TRBD2. V shed 5 bases, J shed 2 bases, and the junction held 7 bases outside the gene matches. There are 15 residues in the CDR3. The V gene's germline CDR1 is ENHRY and CDR2 SYGVKD. The CDR3, as DNA: TGTGCCATCAGTAGCCCGGGACTAGGACAAGAGACCCAGTACTTC. It encodes CAISSPGLGQETQYF.

In the case of this clone: Other DNA sequences from this sample encode an identical CDR3 as well. The chain uses TRBV3-1 (or the pseudogene TRBV3-2) and TRBJ1-1, with a tentative D call TRBD1 (6 bases). Germline V gene lookup returns CDR1 LGHDT and CDR2 YNNKEL (reference sequence). V was clipped by 4 bases and J by 2 bases, with 8 bases between them. The CDR3 is 13 residues long. As DNA, the CDR3 is TGTGCCAGCAGCCTCAGGGGCAACACTGAAGCTTTCTTT. Its protein product is CASSLRGNTEAFF.